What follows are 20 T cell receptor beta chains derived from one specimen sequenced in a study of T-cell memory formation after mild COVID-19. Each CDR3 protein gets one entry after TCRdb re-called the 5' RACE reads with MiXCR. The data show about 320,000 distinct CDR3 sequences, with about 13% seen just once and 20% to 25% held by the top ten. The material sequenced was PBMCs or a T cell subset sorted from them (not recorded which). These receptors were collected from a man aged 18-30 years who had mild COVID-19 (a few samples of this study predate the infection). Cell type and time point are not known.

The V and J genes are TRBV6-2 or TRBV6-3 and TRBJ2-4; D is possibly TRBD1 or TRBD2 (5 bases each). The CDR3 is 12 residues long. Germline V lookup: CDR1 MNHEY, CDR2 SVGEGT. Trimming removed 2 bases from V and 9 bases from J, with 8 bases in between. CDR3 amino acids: CASSYRDGIQYF. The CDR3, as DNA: TGTGCCAGCAGTTACAGGGACGGCATTCAGTACTTC.

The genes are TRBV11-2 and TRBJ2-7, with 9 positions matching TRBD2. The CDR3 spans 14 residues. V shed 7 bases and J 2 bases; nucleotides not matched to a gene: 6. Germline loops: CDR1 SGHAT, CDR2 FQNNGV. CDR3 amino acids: CASNAAGGPYEQYF. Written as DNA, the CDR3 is TGTGCCAGCAACGCTGCGGGGGGGCCCTACGAGCAGTACTTC.

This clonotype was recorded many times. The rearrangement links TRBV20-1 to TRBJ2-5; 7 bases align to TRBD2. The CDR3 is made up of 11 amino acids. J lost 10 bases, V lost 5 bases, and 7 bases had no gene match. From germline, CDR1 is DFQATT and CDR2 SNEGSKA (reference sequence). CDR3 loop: CSAAGTTDQYF. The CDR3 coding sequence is TGCAGTGCTGCCGGGACTACAGACCAGTACTTC.

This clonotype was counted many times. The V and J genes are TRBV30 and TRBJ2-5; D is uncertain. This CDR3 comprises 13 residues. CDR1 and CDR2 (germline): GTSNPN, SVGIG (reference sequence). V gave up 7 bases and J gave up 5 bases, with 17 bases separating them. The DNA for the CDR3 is TGTGCCTCCGCTTTCGATAGCCTGGAGACCCAGTACTTC. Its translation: CASAFDSLETQYF. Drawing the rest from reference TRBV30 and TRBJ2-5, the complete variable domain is SQTIHQWPATLVQPVGSPLSLECTVEGTSNPNLYWYRQAAGRGLQLLFYSVGIGQISSEVPQNLSASRPQDRQFILSSKKLLLSDSGFYLCASAFDSLETQYFGPGTRLLVL.

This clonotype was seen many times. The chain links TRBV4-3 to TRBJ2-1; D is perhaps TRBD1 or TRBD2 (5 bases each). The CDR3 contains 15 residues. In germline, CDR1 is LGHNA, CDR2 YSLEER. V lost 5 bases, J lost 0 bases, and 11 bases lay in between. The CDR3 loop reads CASSEGTASYNEQFF. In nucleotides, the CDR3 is TGCGCCAGCAGCGAGGGGACGGCCTCCTACAATGAGCAGTTCTTC.

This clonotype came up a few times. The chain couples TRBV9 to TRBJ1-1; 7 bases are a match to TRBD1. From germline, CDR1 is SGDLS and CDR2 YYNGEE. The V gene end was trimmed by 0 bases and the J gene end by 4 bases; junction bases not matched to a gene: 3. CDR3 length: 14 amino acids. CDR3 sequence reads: CASSVEQGFTEAFF. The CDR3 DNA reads TGTGCCAGCAGCGTAGAACAGGGGTTCACTGAAGCTTTCTTT.

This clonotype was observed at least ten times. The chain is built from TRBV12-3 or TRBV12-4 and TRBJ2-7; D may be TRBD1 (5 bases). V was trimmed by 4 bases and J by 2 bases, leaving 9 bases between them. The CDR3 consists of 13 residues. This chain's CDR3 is CASSSDRPYEQYF. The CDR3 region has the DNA TGTGCCAGCAGTTCAGACAGACCCTACGAGCAGTACTTC.

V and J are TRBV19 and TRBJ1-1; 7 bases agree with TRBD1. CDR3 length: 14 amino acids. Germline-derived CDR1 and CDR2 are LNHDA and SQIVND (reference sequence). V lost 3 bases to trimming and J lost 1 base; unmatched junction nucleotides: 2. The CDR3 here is CASSIGTANTEAFF. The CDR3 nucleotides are TGTGCCAGTAGTATCGGGACAGCGAACACTGAAGCTTTCTTT.

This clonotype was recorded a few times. The DNA of the CDR3 is TGTGCCAGCAGTCCGATGGGGGGCACAGATACGCAGTATTTT. It is translated as CASSPMGGTDTQYF. This rearrangement joins TRBV6-4 to TRBJ2-3; D may be TRBD1 or TRBD2 (5 bases each). Trimming pared 5 bases from V and 1 base from J, leaving 10 bases between. CDR3 length equals 14 residues. Germline CDR1 reads MRHNA; CDR2 reads SNTAGT.

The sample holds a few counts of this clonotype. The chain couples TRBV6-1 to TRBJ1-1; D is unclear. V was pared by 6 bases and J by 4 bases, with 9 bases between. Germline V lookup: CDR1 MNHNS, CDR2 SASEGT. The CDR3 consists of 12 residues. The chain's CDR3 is CASRVGTTEAFF. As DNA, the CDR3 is TGTGCCAGCAGAGTAGGTACCACTGAAGCTTTCTTT.

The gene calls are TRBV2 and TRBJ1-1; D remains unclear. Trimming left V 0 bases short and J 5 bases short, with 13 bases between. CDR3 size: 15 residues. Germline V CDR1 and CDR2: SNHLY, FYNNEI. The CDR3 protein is CASSEALMGRTEAFF. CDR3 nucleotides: TGTGCCAGCAGTGAAGCGCTTATGGGGAGGACTGAAGCTTTCTTT. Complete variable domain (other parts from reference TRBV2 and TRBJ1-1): EPEVTQTPSHQVTQMGQEVILRCVPISNHLYFYWYRQILGQKVEFLVSFYNNEISEKSEIFDDQFSVERPDGSNFTLKIRSTKLEDSAMYFCASSEALMGRTEAFFGQGTRLTVV.

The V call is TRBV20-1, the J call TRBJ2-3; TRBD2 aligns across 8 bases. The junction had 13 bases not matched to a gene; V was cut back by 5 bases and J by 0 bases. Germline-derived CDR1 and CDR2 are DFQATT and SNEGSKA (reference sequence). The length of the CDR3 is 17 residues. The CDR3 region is CSAVGGDTFSSTDTQYF. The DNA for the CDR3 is TGCAGTGCTGTCGGGGGGGACACTTTTTCTAGCACAGATACGCAGTATTTT.

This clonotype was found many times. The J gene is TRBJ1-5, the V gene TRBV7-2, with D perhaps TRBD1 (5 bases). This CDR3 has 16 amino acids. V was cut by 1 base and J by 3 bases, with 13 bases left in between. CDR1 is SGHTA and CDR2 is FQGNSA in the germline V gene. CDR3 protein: CASSLVGGNTNQPQHF. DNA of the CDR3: TGTGCCAGCAGCTTAGTTGGGGGAAACACCAATCAGCCCCAGCATTTT.

CDR3 region: CASSARDGIETQYF. CDR3 DNA sequence: TGTGCCAGCAGTGCCCGGGACGGAATAGAGACCCAGTACTTC. The rearrangement joins TRBV27 to TRBJ2-5, with D tentatively TRBD1 or TRBD2 (5 bases each). Germline V CDR1 and CDR2: MNHEY, SMNVEV (reference sequence). Trimming removed 5 bases at V and 4 bases at J, with 14 bases between. The CDR3 has 14 amino acids.

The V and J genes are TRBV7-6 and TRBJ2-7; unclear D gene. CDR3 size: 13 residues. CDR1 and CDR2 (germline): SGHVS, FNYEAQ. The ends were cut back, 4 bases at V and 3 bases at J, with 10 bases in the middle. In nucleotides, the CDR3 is TGTGCCAGCAGCTCTTACTTCAACTACGAGCAGTACTTC. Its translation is CASSSYFNYEQYF.

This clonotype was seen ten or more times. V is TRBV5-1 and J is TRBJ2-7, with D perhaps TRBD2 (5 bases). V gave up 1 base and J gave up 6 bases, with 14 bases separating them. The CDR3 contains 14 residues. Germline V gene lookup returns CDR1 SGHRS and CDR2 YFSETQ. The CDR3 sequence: CASSLSPFEGEQYV. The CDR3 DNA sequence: TGCGCCAGCAGCTTGTCCCCGTTCGAGGGCGAGCAGTACGTC.

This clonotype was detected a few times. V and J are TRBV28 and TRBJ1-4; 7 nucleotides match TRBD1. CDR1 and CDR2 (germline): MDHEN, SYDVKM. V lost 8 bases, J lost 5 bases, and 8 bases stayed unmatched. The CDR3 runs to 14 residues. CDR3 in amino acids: CASATRGLNEKLFF. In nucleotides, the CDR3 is TGTGCCAGCGCAACAAGGGGGCTAAATGAAAAACTGTTTTTT.

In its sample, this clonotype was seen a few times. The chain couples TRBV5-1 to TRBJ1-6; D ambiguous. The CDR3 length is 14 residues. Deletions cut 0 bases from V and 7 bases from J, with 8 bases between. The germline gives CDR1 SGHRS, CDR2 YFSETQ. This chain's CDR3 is CASSLGQTNSPLHF. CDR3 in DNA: TGCGCCAGCAGCTTGGGGCAAACCAATTCACCCCTCCACTTT.

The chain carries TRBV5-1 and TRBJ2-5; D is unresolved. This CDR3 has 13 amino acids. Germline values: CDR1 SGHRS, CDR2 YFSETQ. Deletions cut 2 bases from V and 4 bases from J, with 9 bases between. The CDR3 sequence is CASSLVDLETQYF. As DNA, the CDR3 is TGCGCCAGCAGCTTAGTGGACCTAGAGACCCAGTACTTC.

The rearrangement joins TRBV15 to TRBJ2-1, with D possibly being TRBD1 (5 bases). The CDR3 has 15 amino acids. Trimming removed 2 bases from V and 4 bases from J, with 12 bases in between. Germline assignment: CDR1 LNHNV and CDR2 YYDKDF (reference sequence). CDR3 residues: CATSRSTTEYNEQFF. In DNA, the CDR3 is TGTGCCACCAGCAGAAGTACGACAGAATACAATGAGCAGTTCTTC.